Below, one TCR beta chain is given with its context. This clone was recorded once. Its antigen is still unknown. No base qualities exist here, and no much larger clone lies one base off it. The data were taken from a study of STAT3 mutations in large granular lymphocyte leukemia (dated by TCRdb to between 2018 and 2021). Background for the entire study: About half of the T-LGLL patients who underwent longitudinal sequencing carried canonical activating STAT3 mutations. As controls within the study, two patients with natural killer LGL leukemia were also sequenced longitudinally. One or more immunosuppressive therapy regimens were given to more than half of T-LGLL patients, and hematologic response was seen in around two fifths of the treated patients. More than 15 representative T-LGLL cases were selected from an initial cohort of approximately 200 LGL patients for longitudinal TCRbeta and STAT3 sequencing. Patients were sequenced at approximately 4 time points on average, with the number of samplings per patient ranging from 2 to 8. Serial deep sequencing of TCRbeta CDR3 and STAT3 was performed in patients with T-cell large granular lymphocyte leukemia to reconstruct clonal hierarchy and dynamics. Points the paper makes about the study in general: Because codominant clonotypes persisted in some patients, a small but highly pathogenic clone may have been missed. In 6 of 18 patients, TCR clonotype switching occurred after therapy, and every newly emerging clone was STAT3 wild type. Several patients had a dominant TCR clone burden greater than the STAT3 mutant burden, which suggests that the STAT3 mutation arose secondarily within a clone that had already expanded. Every T-LGLL patient showed at least one immunodominant TCRbeta clonotype, and about half showed multiple immunodominant subclonotypes. Because no samples were available when a clone first appeared, clonal expansion had to be inferred from samplings taken at other points. The linking of therapy response to changes in TCR clonal burden was complicated by variable intervals between samplings and differing treatment regimens.

TCRbeta libraries were sequenced on an Illumina MiSeq, and an average of around 41,000 productive templates per sample was obtained. Multiplex PCR amplification was used to generate TCRbeta CDR3 libraries with the immunoSEQ assay. For the original study's pipeline: Following a previously defined approach, repertoire diversity was calculated, and values close to 0 point to extremely monoclonal samples. Held by TCRdb, this immuneACCESS table contains in-frame sequences only and omits some clones. Under half of the omission traces to an unresolved V gene where checked; the cause of the rest is unknown. V, J and clone size derive from that table, while D and trimming were established from the DNA sequence. This sample gives over 25,000 clones in total; about three quarters of them show up just once. Roughly 31% of the sample lies in the top ten. DNA was extracted from blood mononuclear cells, and the same DNA was used for both TCR and STAT3 sequencing.

There are 15 amino acids in the CDR3, from cysteine to phenylalanine inclusive. Only CDR3 DNA is held: 45 bases, read in frame from base 1. Trimming takes 5 bases off V and 4 bases off J; junction bases not matched to a gene: 8. CDR1 SGHTA and CDR2 FQGNSA are derived from the germline V gene. The receptor was isolated from a woman aged 45-65 years with T-cell large granular lymphocyte leukemia. Some clones in this sample may be carry-over from other donors' samples. The age is the age at diagnosis. The chain was built from TRBV7-2 and TRBJ2-1; TRBD2 lines up with 7 middle nucleotides. The specimen sequenced was peripheral blood mononuclear cells. The CDR3 protein sequence reads: CASSIQTSSYNEQFF. The sequenced DNA is TGTGCCAGCAGCATTCAGACTAGCTCATACAATGAGCAGTTCTTC.